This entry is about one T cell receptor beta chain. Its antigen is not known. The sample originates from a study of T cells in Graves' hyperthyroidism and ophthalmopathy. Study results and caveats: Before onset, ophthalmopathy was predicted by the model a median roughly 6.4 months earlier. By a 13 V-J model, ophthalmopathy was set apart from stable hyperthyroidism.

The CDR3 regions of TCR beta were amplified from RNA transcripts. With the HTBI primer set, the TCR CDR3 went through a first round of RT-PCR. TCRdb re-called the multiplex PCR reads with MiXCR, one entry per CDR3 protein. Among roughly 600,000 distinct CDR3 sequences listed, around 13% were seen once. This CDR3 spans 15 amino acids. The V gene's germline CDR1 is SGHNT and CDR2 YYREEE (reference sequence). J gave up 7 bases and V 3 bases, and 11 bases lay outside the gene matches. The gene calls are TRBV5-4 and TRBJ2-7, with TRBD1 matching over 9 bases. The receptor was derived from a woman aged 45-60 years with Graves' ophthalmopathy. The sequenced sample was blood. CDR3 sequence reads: CASSSTDRGALEQYF. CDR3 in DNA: TGTGCCAGCAGCTCCACGGACAGGGGTGCATTAGAGCAGTACTTC.